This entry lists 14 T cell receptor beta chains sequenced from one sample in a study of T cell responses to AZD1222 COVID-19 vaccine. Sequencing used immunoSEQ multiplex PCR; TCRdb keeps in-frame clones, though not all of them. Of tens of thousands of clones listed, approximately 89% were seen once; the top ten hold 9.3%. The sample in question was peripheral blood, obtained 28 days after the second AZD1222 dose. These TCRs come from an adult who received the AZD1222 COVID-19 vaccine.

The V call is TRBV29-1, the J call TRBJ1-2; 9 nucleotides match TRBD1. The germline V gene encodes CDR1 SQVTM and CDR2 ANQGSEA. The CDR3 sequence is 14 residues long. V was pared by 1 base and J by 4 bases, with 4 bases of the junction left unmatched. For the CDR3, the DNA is TGCAGCGTTGAAGTGCTGGGACAGGGCTATGGCTACACCTTC. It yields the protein CSVEVLGQGYGYTF.

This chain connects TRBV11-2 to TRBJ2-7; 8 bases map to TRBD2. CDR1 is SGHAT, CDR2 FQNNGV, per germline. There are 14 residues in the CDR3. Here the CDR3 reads CASSSSLAAYEQYV. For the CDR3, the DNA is TGTGCCAGCAGCTCCTCACTAGCGGCCTACGAGCAGTACGTT.

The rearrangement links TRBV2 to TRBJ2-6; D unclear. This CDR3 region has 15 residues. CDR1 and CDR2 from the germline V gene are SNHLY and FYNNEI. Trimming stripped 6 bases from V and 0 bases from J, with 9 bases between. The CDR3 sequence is CASRRLHSGANVLTF. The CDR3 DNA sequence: TGTGCCAGCAGGAGACTGCACTCTGGGGCCAACGTCCTGACTTTC.

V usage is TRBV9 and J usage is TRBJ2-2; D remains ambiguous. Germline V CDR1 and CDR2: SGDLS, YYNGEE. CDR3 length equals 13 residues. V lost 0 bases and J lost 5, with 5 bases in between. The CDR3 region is CASSVELTGELFF. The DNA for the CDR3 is TGTGCCAGCAGCGTAGAACTGACCGGGGAGCTGTTTTTT. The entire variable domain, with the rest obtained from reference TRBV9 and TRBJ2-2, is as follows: DSGVTQTPKHLITATGQRVTLRCSPRSGDLSVYWYQQSLDQGLQFLIQYYNGEERAKGNILERFSAQQFPDLHSELNLSSLELGDSALYFCASSVELTGELFFGEGSRLTVL.

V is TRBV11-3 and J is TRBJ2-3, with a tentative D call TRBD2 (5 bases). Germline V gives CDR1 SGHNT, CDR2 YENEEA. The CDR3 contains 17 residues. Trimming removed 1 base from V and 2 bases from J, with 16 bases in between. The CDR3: CASSLVSPGAATDTQYF. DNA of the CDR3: TGTGCCAGCAGCTTAGTGTCCCCAGGAGCGGCCACAGATACGCAGTATTTT.

The CDR3 DNA reads TGCGCCAGCAGCCAAGACAGCAGGTTCGGGAACGAGCAGTACTTC. The encoded protein is CASSQDSRFGNEQYF. The chain has TRBV4-3 and TRBJ2-7, with D perhaps matching TRBD2 (5 bases). This CDR3 is 15 amino acids long. Trimming took 0 bases from V and 5 from J, leaving 14 bases between them. The germline CDR1 and CDR2 sequences are LGHNA and YSLEER.

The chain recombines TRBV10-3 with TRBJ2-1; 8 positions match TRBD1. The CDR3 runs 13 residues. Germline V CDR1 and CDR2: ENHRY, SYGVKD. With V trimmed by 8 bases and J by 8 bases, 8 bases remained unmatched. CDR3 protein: CAIGQGALDEQFF. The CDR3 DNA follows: TGTGCCATCGGGCAGGGGGCTTTGGATGAGCAGTTCTTC.

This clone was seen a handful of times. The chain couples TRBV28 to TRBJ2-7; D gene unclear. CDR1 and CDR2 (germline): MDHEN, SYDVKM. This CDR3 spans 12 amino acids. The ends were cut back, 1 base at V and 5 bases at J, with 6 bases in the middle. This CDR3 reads CASSLFRDEQYF. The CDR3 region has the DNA TGTGCCAGCAGTTTATTCCGGGACGAGCAGTACTTC.

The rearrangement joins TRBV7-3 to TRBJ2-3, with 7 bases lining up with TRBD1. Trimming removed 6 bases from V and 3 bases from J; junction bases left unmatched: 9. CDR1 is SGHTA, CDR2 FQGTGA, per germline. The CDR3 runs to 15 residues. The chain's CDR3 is CASSWDRVRTDTQYF. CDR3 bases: TGTGCCAGCAGTTGGGACAGAGTTCGGACAGATACGCAGTATTTT.

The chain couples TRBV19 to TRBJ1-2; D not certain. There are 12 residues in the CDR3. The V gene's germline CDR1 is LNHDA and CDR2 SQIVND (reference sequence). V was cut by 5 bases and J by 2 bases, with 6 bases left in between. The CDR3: CASSQINYGYTF. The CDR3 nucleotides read TGTGCCAGTAGTCAAATAAACTATGGCTACACCTTC. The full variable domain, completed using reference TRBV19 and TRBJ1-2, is DGGITQSPKYLFRKEGQNVTLSCEQNLNHDAMYWYRQDPGQGLRLIYYSQIVNDFQKGDIAEGYSVSREKKESFPLTVTSAQKNPTAFYLCASSQINYGYTFGSGTRLTVV.

CDR3: CASSSNRVYNSPLHF. The CDR3, as DNA: TGTGCCAGCAGTTCCAACAGGGTCTATAATTCACCCCTCCACTTT. This rearrangement joins TRBV6-5 to TRBJ1-6, with D possibly matching TRBD1 (6 bases). The V end lost 4 bases, the J end lost 3 bases, and 10 bases lay between the germline ends. The CDR3 contains 15 residues. The germline gives CDR1 MNHEY, CDR2 SVGAGI.

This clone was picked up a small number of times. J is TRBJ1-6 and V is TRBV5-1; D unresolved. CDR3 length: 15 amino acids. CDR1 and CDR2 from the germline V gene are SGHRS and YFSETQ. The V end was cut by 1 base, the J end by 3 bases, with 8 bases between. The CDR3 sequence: CASSLNGGYNSPLHF. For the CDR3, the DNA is TGCGCCAGCAGCTTGAATGGTGGCTATAATTCACCCCTCCACTTT.

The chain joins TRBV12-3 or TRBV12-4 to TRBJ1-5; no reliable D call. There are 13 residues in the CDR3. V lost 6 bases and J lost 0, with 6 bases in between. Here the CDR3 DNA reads TGTGCCAGCAGATTAAATAGCAATCAGCCCCAGCATTTT. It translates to CASRLNSNQPQHF.

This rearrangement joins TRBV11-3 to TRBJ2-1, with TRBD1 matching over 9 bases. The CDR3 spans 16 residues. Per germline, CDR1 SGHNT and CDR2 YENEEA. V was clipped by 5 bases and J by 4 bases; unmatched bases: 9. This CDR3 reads CASSPSPGQGYNEQFF. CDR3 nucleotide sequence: TGTGCCAGCAGCCCCTCACCGGGACAGGGTTACAATGAGCAGTTCTTC. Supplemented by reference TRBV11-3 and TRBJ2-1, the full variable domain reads EAGVVQSPRYKIIEKKQPVAFWCNPISGHNTLYWYLQNLGQGPELLIRYENEEAVDDSQLPKDRFSAERLKGVDSTLKIQPAELGDSAVYLCASSPSPGQGYNEQFFGPGTRLTVL.